This T cell receptor beta chain was retrieved from a study of T cells in Graves' hyperthyroidism and ophthalmopathy. At the level of the study: Once the initial diagnosis was made, peripheral blood was obtained before any treatment. General observations from the study: In blood, most of the thyroid clonotypes expanded above 0.001 were also present.

Patients showing uncontrolled infection, other autoimmune disease, pregnancy or lactation were ineligible. This clonotype was recorded at least ten times. The antigen is undetermined. Amplification of TCR beta CDR3 regions was performed using RNA transcripts as template. Primed by the HTBI set, a first-round RT-PCR was run on the TCR CDR3. TCRdb recomputed calls from the multiplex PCR reads with MiXCR, one row per CDR3 protein. Here the sample spans around 450,000 distinct CDR3 sequences, roughly an eighth being singletons. The CDR3 covers 17 residues. The germline V and J ends were trimmed by 7 bases and 0 bases, with 19 bases remaining between them.

The sequenced sample was blood. The clonotype comes from a young woman with Graves' hyperthyroidism. The chain couples TRBV12-3 or TRBV12-4 to TRBJ1-3; no clear D. The CDR3 coding sequence is TGTGCCAGCATCAAAACCGCGAGCGAGGGCTCTGGAAACACCATATATTTT. Translating gives CASIKTASEGSGNTIYF.